Reported below is one T cell receptor beta chain. The sample comes from a study of blood T cell repertoires in COVID-19. Turning to the study itself: The study drew acute and convalescent COVID-19 samples from the United States, Italy and Spain. The analysed material was cDNA or gDNA that came from T cells, B-cell-depleted T cells, or PBMCs.

V shed 0 bases and J 2 bases; nucleotides not matched to a gene: 12. CDR1 and CDR2 (germline): KGHSH, LQKENI. CDR3 length equals 19 residues. Authors' analysis steps: Estimates of nucleated cell counts were drawn from the amplification of reference gene primers. Some clones are missing from TCRdb's copy, which holds only in-frame ones; the method was immunoSEQ multiplex PCR. V and J calls and clone size are copied from that table; D and trimming were computed from the DNA. Found here are about 210,000 clones, roughly four fifths of them singletons; the top ten hold 10% to 15%. The sequencing sample was made of peripheral blood. The clonotype was recovered from a woman between 40 and 55 years old with acute or convalescent COVID-19. This sequence joins TRBV18 and TRBJ2-7; 11 bases agree with TRBD2. The CDR3 loop is CASSPPYELAGAGAYEQYF. Here the CDR3 DNA reads TGTGCCAGCTCACCACCCTACGAACTAGCGGGAGCAGGGGCCTACGAGCAGTACTTC.